This T cell receptor (beta chain) was sequenced for a study of control samples from healthy donors and cancer patients. Germline CDR1 WNHNN, CDR2 SYGVQD (reference sequence). The CDR3 runs to 13 residues. V dropped 10 bases and J dropped 1; count of bases not matched to a gene: 5. The table came from immunoSEQ multiplex PCR; TCRdb's copy has only in-frame clones and leaves some out. The table has 350,000 to 450,000 clones, more than 80% seen once. The material sequenced was PBMCs. This rearrangement joins TRBV10-1 to TRBJ2-7; 9 positions match TRBD1. The sequence derives from a man aged 40-49 years with head and neck cancer. The CDR3 here is CATPGQGSYEQYF. Written as DNA, the CDR3 is TGCGCCACACCGGGACAGGGTTCCTACGAGCAGTACTTC.